This T cell receptor beta chain was recorded in a study of cytomegalovirus exposure and HLA in healthy donors. This CDR3 contains 15 residues. CDR1 SGDLS and CDR2 YYNGEE come from the germline V gene. Between the trimmed V and J ends, which lost 0 bases and 2 bases, there was a span of 12 bases. Amplification used 60 Vbeta primers and 13 Jbeta primers. Assay used: immunoSEQ multiplex PCR; TCRdb lists only in-frame clones, some missing. The sample has about 110,000 clones, about three quarters seen once. Specimen: PBMCs. The sequence came from a woman aged 55-69 years in good health and CMV-seropositive. The chain couples TRBV9 to TRBJ2-7, with D possibly TRBD2 on 6 matching bases. CDR3 sequence reads: CASSVVPSGAYEQYF. CDR3 DNA sequence: TGTGCCAGCAGCGTAGTCCCCTCGGGGGCCTACGAGCAGTACTTC.